These 29 T cell receptor beta chains came from one sample sequenced in a study of control samples from healthy donors and cancer patients. Only in-frame clones appear in the TCRdb table, and some are missing; sequencing was by immunoSEQ multiplex PCR. This table holds some 150,000 clones, about 93% found once. Material: blood. These TCRs come from a man in his fifties or sixties in good health.

This chain connects TRBV28 to TRBJ2-5; D gene unclear. CDR1 is MDHEN and CDR2 is SYDVKM in the germline V gene. Trimming stripped 3 bases from V and 2 bases from J, with 7 bases between. This CDR3 contains 13 residues. CDR3 DNA sequence: TGTGCCAGCAGTTTTGGAGCTCAAGAGACCCAGTACTTC. It codes for CASSFGAQETQYF.

The genes are TRBV27 and TRBJ1-5, with 7 bases lining up with TRBD1. Trimming removed 4 bases from V and 2 bases from J; junction bases left unmatched: 8. The CDR3 totals 16 residues. CDR1 is MNHEY and CDR2 is SMNVEV in the germline V gene (reference sequence). The CDR3 here is CASSWLAGGRNQPQHF. CDR3 nucleotides: TGTGCCAGCAGTTGGTTGGCAGGGGGTCGCAATCAGCCCCAGCATTTT.

V gene TRBV5-1 combines with J gene TRBJ2-1; 9 bases line up with TRBD2. The V segment lost 0 bases and the J segment 8 bases; nucleotides outside the gene matches: 6. The CDR3 covers 15 residues. Germline loops: CDR1 SGHRS, CDR2 YFSETQ. In DNA, the CDR3 is TGCGCCAGCAGCTTGGCTTCTAGCGGGACAGATGAGCAGTTCTTC. Protein: CASSLASSGTDEQFF.

The chain has TRBV3-1 (or the pseudogene TRBV3-2) and TRBJ2-7; 7 bases match TRBD1. Germline V gives CDR1 LGHDT, CDR2 YNNKEL (reference sequence). Trimming removed 1 base from V and 2 bases from J; junction bases left unmatched: 8. The CDR3 runs to 16 residues. CDR3 protein: CASSQAGGRAPYEQYF. CDR3 DNA: TGTGCCAGCAGCCAAGCAGGGGGTAGGGCTCCCTACGAGCAGTACTTC.

The rearrangement links TRBV19 to TRBJ2-5; TRBD1 aligns across 10 bases. The V and J ends lost 5 bases and 2 bases, in that order; junction bases with no gene match: 5. The germline V gene encodes CDR1 LNHDA and CDR2 SQIVND (reference sequence). The CDR3 extends over 15 amino acids. The CDR3 here is CASSPGQGPQETQYF. The DNA for the CDR3 is TGTGCCAGTAGTCCGGGACAGGGGCCACAAGAGACCCAGTACTTC.

This sequence joins TRBV6-5 and TRBJ1-1; D unclear. CDR1 is MNHEY, CDR2 SVGAGI, per germline. The CDR3 consists of 11 residues. Trimming left V 8 bases short and J 10 bases short, with 14 bases between. The DNA for the CDR3 is TGTGCCAGCTCCCCGTGGGAGGGAGCTTTCTTT. As protein: CASSPWEGAFF.

J is TRBJ2-3 and V is TRBV2; 12 nucleotides align to TRBD2. This CDR3 comprises 16 residues. The ends lost 4 bases at V and 3 bases at J; junction bases unmatched: 5. Germline assignment: CDR1 SNHLY and CDR2 FYNNEI. In DNA, the CDR3 is TGTGCCAGCAGTGCAAGGACTAGCGGGATTACAGATACGCAGTATTTT. It is translated as CASSARTSGITDTQYF.

The rearrangement links TRBV10-2 to TRBJ1-4; 9 bases agree with TRBD1. This CDR3 spans 15 amino acids. J was trimmed by 7 bases and V by 7 bases; bases with no gene match: 10. Germline CDR1 WSHSY, CDR2 SAAADI. CDR3 DNA: TGCGCCAGCACGCCGGGACAGGGTGAGGGTGAAAAACTGTTTTTT. It translates to CASTPGQGEGEKLFF.

This clone was detected once. This sequence joins TRBV6-5 and TRBJ2-2; tentative D call: TRBD2 (5 bases). Germline V CDR1 and CDR2: MNHEY, SVGAGI. V was trimmed by 4 bases and J by 7 bases, leaving 16 bases between them. The CDR3 runs to 15 residues. The CDR3 DNA is TGTGCCAGCAGTTTAAGCCTACTAGGGAGCGGGGAGCTGTTTTTT. This codes for CASSLSLLGSGELFF.

This rearrangement joins TRBV6-2 or TRBV6-3 to TRBJ2-3, with 9 bases lining up with TRBD2. The germline CDR1 and CDR2 sequences are MNHEY and SVGEGT. Germline trimming cut 4 bases from V and 4 bases from J; bases unmatched to any gene: 12. This CDR3 region has 17 residues. CDR3 nucleotides: TGTGCCAGCAGTTCCCTCTTTAGCGGGAGAGGCGCAGATACGCAGTATTTT. Amino acids: CASSSLFSGRGADTQYF.

This clone came up once. The chain couples TRBV6-5 to TRBJ2-5, with 10 bases aligning to TRBD1. The CDR3 covers 14 residues. Germline trimming cut 7 bases from V and 5 bases from J; bases unmatched to any gene: 7. The V gene's germline CDR1 is MNHEY and CDR2 SVGAGI. Written as DNA, the CDR3 is TGTGCCAGCACCCAGACAGGGGGCATGGAGACCCAGTACTTC. As protein: CASTQTGGMETQYF.

This chain joins TRBV13 and TRBJ2-1; TRBD2 aligns across 10 bases. The CDR3 loop spans 19 amino acids. Unmatched junction bases numbered 10, after V lost 2 bases and J lost 0 bases. Looked up from germline, CDR1 is PRHDT and CDR2 is FYEKMQ (reference sequence). Written as DNA, the CDR3 is TGTGCCAGCAGCTTAAATTGGCTAGCGGGAGCCGTCTCCTACAATGAGCAGTTCTTC. Protein product: CASSLNWLAGAVSYNEQFF.

This clone showed up just once. The chain uses TRBV18 and TRBJ1-5; maybe TRBD1 (5 bases). CDR1 and CDR2 from the germline V gene are KGHSH and LQKENI. V lost 0 bases and J 6 bases, leaving 18 bases between the germline ends. The CDR3 totals 17 residues. CDR3 residues: CASSPPGVRGNGQPQHF. In nucleotides, the CDR3 is TGTGCCAGCTCACCACCAGGGGTACGGGGGAATGGTCAGCCCCAGCATTTT.

The CDR3 here is CASSPMGGSYEQYF. CDR3 nucleotides: TGTGCCAGCAGCCCCATGGGGGGTTCCTACGAGCAGTACTTC. This chain connects TRBV9 to TRBJ2-7, with a weak D call TRBD2 (6 bases). This CDR3 is built from 14 residues. The germline V and J ends were trimmed by 4 bases and 1 base, with 12 bases remaining between them. The germline gives CDR1 SGDLS, CDR2 YYNGEE. Full variable domain (rest looked up from reference TRBV9 and TRBJ2-7): DSGVTQTPKHLITATGQRVTLRCSPRSGDLSVYWYQQSLDQGLQFLIQYYNGEERAKGNILERFSAQQFPDLHSELNLSSLELGDSALYFCASSPMGGSYEQYFGPGTRLTVT.

V gene TRBV3-1 (or the pseudogene TRBV3-2) combines with J gene TRBJ2-5; 8 bases line up with TRBD2. CDR3 length: 18 amino acids. V gave up 2 bases and J gave up 1 base; unmatched junction bases: 12. Germline CDR1 and CDR2: LGHDT and YNNKEL (reference sequence). The CDR3 DNA follows: TGTGCCAGCAGCCAACGATCCCCTGTCGGGAGGGGCCAAGAGACCCAGTACTTC. Protein: CASSQRSPVGRGQETQYF.

This clone was seen a single time. This chain links TRBV3-1 (or the pseudogene TRBV3-2) with TRBJ2-7; 12 bases are shared with TRBD2. The germline V gene has CDR1 LGHDT and CDR2 YNNKEL (reference sequence). The CDR3 sequence is 19 residues long. The V and J ends lost 1 base and 2 bases, in that order; junction bases with no gene match: 12. CDR3 DNA sequence: TGTGCCAGCAGCCAAGTTGCAACTAGCGGGAGGACAAGAACCTACGAGCAGTACTTC. Its translation is CASSQVATSGRTRTYEQYF.

V is TRBV11-2 and J is TRBJ1-2; tentatively, D is TRBD1 (6 bases). Trimming stripped 3 bases from V and 4 bases from J, with 12 bases between. CDR3 length: 14 amino acids. Looked up from germline, CDR1 is SGHAT and CDR2 is FQNNGV. This chain's CDR3 is CASSFQGSSYGYTF. DNA of the CDR3: TGTGCCAGCAGCTTCCAGGGGTCTAGCTATGGCTACACCTTC.

This chain connects TRBV15 to TRBJ1-2; D is ambiguous. CDR1 is LNHNV, CDR2 YYDKDF, per germline (reference sequence). V lost 5 bases and J 4 bases, leaving 20 bases between the germline ends. The CDR3 is 16 amino acids. CDR3 nucleotides: TGTGCCACCAGCCGACTAATGCTAGGGCAGGTCTATGGCTACACCTTC. The encoded protein is CATSRLMLGQVYGYTF.

V and J are TRBV6-6 and TRBJ2-6; 9 positions match TRBD1. CDR3 length equals 18 residues. Germline-derived CDR1 and CDR2 are MNHNY and SVGAGI (reference sequence). Losses at the gene ends were 5 bases for V and 0 bases for J; bases not matched to a gene: 8. The chain's CDR3 is CASSPLGQGLSGANVLTF. CDR3 nucleotides: TGTGCCAGCAGTCCGCTGGGACAGGGCCTCTCTGGGGCCAACGTCCTGACTTTC.

V and J are TRBV18 and TRBJ2-1; 7 nucleotides align to TRBD2. The length of the CDR3 is 15 residues. Trimming removed 2 bases from V and 8 bases from J; junction bases left unmatched: 9. Germline-derived CDR1 and CDR2 are KGHSH and LQKENI. CDR3 region: CASSPSVGGPDEQFF. In nucleotides, the CDR3 is TGTGCCAGCTCACCATCCGTGGGAGGGCCGGATGAGCAGTTCTTC.

Only one count was recorded for this clone. As DNA, the CDR3 is TGTGCCAGCAGCCCGTTAGATGGGGAGCAGTTCTTC. As protein: CASSPLDGEQFF. The rearrangement links TRBV4-2 to TRBJ2-1; the D is unclear. Germline-derived CDR1 and CDR2 are LGHNA and YNFKEQ. V was cut by 4 bases and J by 10 bases, with 11 bases left in between. The CDR3 extends over 12 amino acids.

CDR3 DNA: TGCGCCAGCAGCTTGGGCCGGACTAGCCGGATTCCAGATACGCAGTATTTT. This gives the protein CASSLGRTSRIPDTQYF. The genes are TRBV5-1 and TRBJ2-3, with 8 bases fitting TRBD2. Losses at the gene ends were 0 bases for V and 4 bases for J; bases not matched to a gene: 10. The CDR3 consists of 17 residues. Germline values: CDR1 SGHRS, CDR2 YFSETQ.

The chain links TRBV5-1 to TRBJ2-1; the D gene is possibly TRBD1 (5 bases). From germline, CDR1 is SGHRS and CDR2 YFSETQ. The CDR3 runs 13 residues. V lost 4 bases and J 8 bases, leaving 13 bases between the germline ends. CDR3 sequence: CASSVRQIHEQFF. The DNA of the CDR3 is TGCGCCAGCAGCGTGAGACAGATCCATGAGCAGTTCTTC.

The chain links TRBV6-5 to TRBJ1-2, with no clear D. The CDR3 has 14 amino acids. The V end was cut by 0 bases, the J end by 8 bases, with 13 bases between. CDR1 and CDR2 (germline): MNHEY, SVGAGI. CDR3 sequence (DNA): TGTGCCAGCAGTTACTCGGCAGGCGGAAGGGGCTACACCTTC. Protein: CASSYSAGGRGYTF.

The chain employs TRBV30 and TRBJ2-3, with a possible D match to TRBD1 (5 bases). Germline V CDR1 and CDR2: GTSNPN, SVGIG (reference sequence). Trimming left V 1 base short and J 9 bases short, with 14 bases between. The CDR3 loop spans 13 amino acids. Here the CDR3 reads CAWSAGLVDTQYF. The DNA of the CDR3 is TGTGCCTGGAGTGCAGGGCTAGTCGACACGCAGTATTTT.

This chain joins TRBV19 and TRBJ2-1; 8 bases line up with TRBD2. The V and J ends lost 5 bases and 0 bases, in that order; junction bases with no gene match: 6. The length of the CDR3 is 16 residues. Germline V gene data show CDR1 as LNHDA and CDR2 as SQIVND (reference sequence). The CDR3: CASSAPGLVSYNEQFF. Here the CDR3 DNA reads TGTGCCAGTAGTGCCCCGGGACTAGTCTCCTACAATGAGCAGTTCTTC.

This clone was counted only a few times. This CDR3 reads CASSSRLARFSYEQYF. The CDR3 DNA follows: TGTGCCAGCAGTTCGAGACTAGCGCGGTTCTCCTACGAGCAGTACTTC. The chain combines TRBV2 with TRBJ2-7, with 8 nucleotides matching TRBD2. The V gene's germline CDR1 is SNHLY and CDR2 FYNNEI. Unmatched junction bases numbered 9, after V lost 5 bases and J lost 0 bases. The CDR3 has 16 amino acids. The variable domain in full, with the rest retrieved from reference TRBV2 and TRBJ2-7, is EPEVTQTPSHQVTQMGQEVILRCVPISNHLYFYWYRQILGQKVEFLVSFYNNEISEKSEIFDDQFSVERPDGSNFTLKIRSTKLEDSAMYFCASSSRLARFSYEQYFGPGTRLTVT.

V gene TRBV21-1 combines with J gene TRBJ2-7. TRBV21-1 is reported as a pseudogene. This CDR3 region has 17 residues. CDR3 coding DNA: TGTGCCAGCAGCCCACTGGTACAGGAGGTTAGAGACCCCGAGCAGTACTTC. The encoded protein is CASSPLVQEVRDPEQYF.

The CDR3 protein is CATSPGQGVSNEQFF. The DNA of the CDR3 is TGTGCCACCAGCCCAGGACAGGGCGTCAGCAATGAGCAGTTCTTC. V and J are TRBV15 and TRBJ2-1, with 8 bases that match TRBD1. V was clipped by 5 bases and J by 6 bases; unmatched bases: 9. From germline, CDR1 is LNHNV and CDR2 YYDKDF (reference sequence). The CDR3 is made up of 15 amino acids.